The rows below give T cell receptor beta chains drawn from one sample of a study of Ad26.COV2.S vaccination and SARS-CoV-2 variants. Clones were sequenced by immunoSEQ multiplex PCR, and TCRdb holds only the in-frame ones, with some missing. The sample lists roughly 380,000 clones; 88% were seen once. The sequences come from peripheral blood, collected in a trial of Ad26.COV2.S vaccine versus placebo. These receptors were taken from a person aged 18-60 years who received the Ad26.COV2.S COVID-19 vaccine or a placebo. Each CDR3 is given with its conserved first and last residue. A D gene is named only where the DNA matches it firmly. Size is stated for part of the rows, as once, few or many counts, or as a class when the clone is expanded.

clone_size j_call d_call v_call cdr3_aa cdr3_nt
NA TRBJ2-1 NA TRBV7-3 CASSLIGVEGDEQFF TGTGCCAGCAGCTTAATCGGGGTCGAAGGCGATGAGCAGTTCTTC
NA TRBJ2-5 NA TRBV4-3 CASSQDLGAGETQYF TGCGCCAGCAGCCAAGATCTGGGAGCAGGAGAGACCCAGTACTTC
NA TRBJ1-4 NA TRBV27 CASSYQGEEKLFF TGTGCCAGCAGTTACCAGGGCGAAGAAAAACTGTTTTTT
NA TRBJ2-2 TRBD2 TRBV4-1 CASSQAVYSGGAGTGELFF TGCGCCAGCAGCCAAGCGGTTTATAGCGGGGGGGCTGGCACCGGGGAGCTGTTTTTT
NA TRBJ2-7 TRBD1 TRBV11-2 CASSLGTGGYEQYF TGTGCCAGCAGCCTCGGGACAGGGGGCTACGAGCAGTACTTC
NA TRBJ2-7 TRBD1 TRBV4-2 CASSPLAGTGDWEQYF TGTGCCAGCAGCCCCCTGGCCGGGACAGGGGATTGGGAGCAGTACTTC
NA TRBJ2-1 NA TRBV28 CASSPPSSYNEQFF TGTGCCAGCAGCCCCCCAAGCTCCTACAATGAGCAGTTCTTC
NA TRBJ2-5 TRBD2 TRBV5-1 CASSGPGTSETQYF TGCGCCAGCAGCGGACCCGGGACTAGTGAGACCCAGTACTTC
NA TRBJ1-3 TRBD1 TRBV19 CASSVGTGTFSGNTIYF TGTGCCAGTAGTGTCGGGACAGGCACCTTCTCTGGAAACACCATATATTTT
once TRBJ1-6 NA TRBV6-6 CASSFPGPRSPLHF TGTGCCAGCAGCTTCCCGGGGCCTCGGTCACCCCTCCACTTT
NA TRBJ1-1 TRBD1 TRBV5-1 CASSLSVGQGDTEAFF TGCGCCAGCAGCTTGAGCGTGGGACAGGGGGACACTGAAGCTTTCTTT
NA TRBJ1-3 NA TRBV4-3 CASSQDRVVSGNTIYF TGCGCCAGCAGCCAAGATCGGGTGGTCTCTGGAAACACCATATATTTT
once TRBJ2-3 NA TRBV7-9 CASSLGQGRGDTQYF TGTGCCAGCAGCTTAGGGCAGGGGAGAGGAGATACGCAGTATTTT
NA TRBJ2-5 TRBD2 TRBV11-1 CASSPRRGGGETQYF TGTGCCAGCAGCCCTCGGCGCGGCGGGGGGGAGACCCAGTACTTC
NA TRBJ2-3 NA TRBV11-2 CASSSITSDTQYF TGTGCCAGCAGCTCCATAACTTCAGATACGCAGTATTTT
NA TRBJ1-3 NA TRBV4-1 CASSQGPFSGTRNTIYF TGCGCCAGCAGCCAAGGGCCCTTCTCCGGGACGAGGAACACCATATATTTT
NA TRBJ2-3 TRBD2 TRBV5-4 CASSLVGLAGAPFTDTQYF TGTGCCAGCAGCTTGGTAGGGCTAGCGGGGGCCCCTTTCACAGATACGCAGTATTTT
NA TRBJ2-5 NA TRBV30 CAWSPDRRRETQYF TGTGCCTGGAGCCCTGACCGGAGGCGAGAGACCCAGTACTTC
NA TRBJ1-2 TRBD1 TRBV2 CASNMGQLREGYTF TGTGCCAGCAATATGGGACAGCTACGAGAAGGCTACACCTTC
NA TRBJ1-2 NA TRBV7-3 CASSYIGNYGYTF TGTGCCAGCAGCTACATTGGAAACTATGGCTACACCTTC
NA TRBJ1-6 NA TRBV9 CASSVGEYNSPLHF TGTGCCAGCAGCGTAGGAGAATATAATTCACCCCTCCACTTT
NA TRBJ2-7 TRBD1 TRBV4-3 CASSTGVLYEQYF TGCGCCAGCTCGACAGGGGTTCTTTACGAGCAGTACTTC
NA TRBJ2-5 NA TRBV28 CASSETTGRVLTQYF TGTGCCAGCAGCGAGACTACCGGCCGAGTTTTGACCCAGTACTTC
NA TRBJ2-1 NA TRBV9 CASTGTAAYNEQFF TGTGCCAGCACAGGGACGGCAGCCTACAATGAGCAGTTCTTC
NA TRBJ1-1 TRBD1 TRBV2 CASSPQGVNTEAFF TGTGCCAGCAGTCCCCAGGGGGTGAACACTGAAGCTTTCTTT
NA TRBJ2-4 TRBD1 TRBV19 CASSPGTGQDIQYF TGTGCCAGTAGCCCCGGGACAGGGCAGGACATTCAGTACTTC
NA TRBJ1-2 NA TRBV30 CAWSVPGYGYTF TGTGCCTGGAGTGTACCAGGATATGGCTACACCTTC